A single sample is the source of the 30 T cell receptor beta chains below, sequenced in a study of Ad26.COV2.S vaccination and SARS-CoV-2 variants (dated by TCRdb to the early 2020s). Read against the paper, the sample's treatment or condition label means: some 20 received Ad26.COV2.S at low or high dose, single or two shots; roughly 5 received placebo; per-sample allocation not given. Repertoires of vaccine and placebo recipients were sequenced from samples taken on day 63 after the first injection. Preparation of the library involved the immunoSEQ multiplex PCR assay. Held by TCRdb, this immuneACCESS table contains in-frame sequences only and omits some clones. Under half of the omission traces to an unresolved V gene where checked; the cause of the rest is unknown. For this sample the table gives over 250,000 clones, of which about 89% were detected only once. Clones ranked in the top ten supply 3% to 4% of the sample.

The source was peripheral blood, collected in a trial of Ad26.COV2.S vaccine versus placebo. The receptors were sampled from a person aged 18-65 years who received the Ad26.COV2.S COVID-19 vaccine or a placebo.

The V and J genes are TRBV21-1 and TRBJ1-1. TRBV21-1 is classified as a pseudogene. This CDR3 is 14 amino acids long. The CDR3 coding sequence is TGTGCCAGCAGCAAATTCCCCAAGGACACTGAAGCTTTCTTT. It encodes CASSKFPKDTEAFF.

This clone appeared a few times. This rearrangement joins TRBV5-1 to TRBJ2-7, with D tentatively TRBD1 or TRBD2 (5 bases each). CDR1 is SGHRS and CDR2 is YFSETQ in the germline V gene. V lost 4 bases and J lost 3, with 14 bases in between. This CDR3 contains 14 residues. The chain's CDR3 is CASSPLRDGYEQYF. The CDR3 DNA reads TGCGCCAGCAGCCCCCTCCGGGACGGCTACGAGCAGTACTTC.

The gene calls are TRBV7-8 and TRBJ1-2; a possible D gene is TRBD1 (6 bases). CDR3 length equals 15 residues. Germline CDR1 reads SGHVS; CDR2 reads FQNEAQ. V lost 0 bases to trimming and J lost 4 bases, with 12 bases between them. The CDR3 nucleotides are TGTGCCAGCAGCTTAGCGTCTGGGGGCGGCTATGGCTACACCTTC. Amino acids: CASSLASGGGYGYTF.

This clone was observed a few times. The chain uses TRBV10-1 and TRBJ2-5; 11 nucleotides agree with TRBD2. CDR3 length equals 15 residues. Germline V CDR1 and CDR2: WNHNN, SYGVQD (reference sequence). With 6 bases clipped from V and 3 bases from J, the junction kept 6 bases outside the gene matches. The chain's CDR3 is CASSPGTSGKETQYF. Here the CDR3 DNA reads TGCGCCAGCAGCCCTGGGACTAGCGGCAAAGAGACCCAGTACTTC.

The V and J genes are TRBV5-4 and TRBJ1-1, with 7 bases lining up with TRBD1. The V and J ends lost 2 bases and 0 bases, in that order; junction bases with no gene match: 4. The CDR3 spans 15 residues. Germline V CDR1 and CDR2: SGHNT, YYREEE (reference sequence). For the CDR3, the DNA is TGTGCCAGCAGCTTACCGGGACAGATGAACACTGAAGCTTTCTTT. This gives the protein CASSLPGQMNTEAFF.

In its sample, this clone was seen a few times. The rearrangement links TRBV27 to TRBJ1-2, with D perhaps TRBD1 (5 bases). This CDR3 has 16 residues. Trimming shortened V by 3 bases and J by 5 bases, and 19 bases separated the two germline ends. CDR1 is MNHEY, CDR2 SMNVEV, per germline (reference sequence). This CDR3 reads CASSFTNWGGRYGYTF. CDR3 coding DNA: TGTGCCAGCAGTTTTACCAATTGGGGGGGACGGTATGGCTACACCTTC.

This chain joins TRBV19 and TRBJ2-3; tentative D call: TRBD1 (6 bases). Germline CDR1 reads LNHDA; CDR2 reads SQIVND (reference sequence). The CDR3 length is 18 residues. V was cut by 1 base and J by 5 bases, with 22 bases left in between. The CDR3 is CASSIAGGRGPIGDTQYF. Here the CDR3 DNA reads TGTGCCAGTAGTATAGCGGGCGGCAGGGGCCCCATTGGAGATACGCAGTATTTT.

This chain joins TRBV7-9 and TRBJ1-1, with D perhaps matching TRBD1 (5 bases). V lost 5 bases and J lost 3, with 13 bases in between. The CDR3 runs 14 residues. Germline CDR1 and CDR2: SEHNR and FQNEAQ (reference sequence). CDR3 coding DNA: TGTGCCAGCAGCCCGGGGCGGGGGGACACTGAAGCTTTCTTT. Translation: CASSPGRGDTEAFF.

This chain uses TRBV6-4 with TRBJ2-3; D might be TRBD1 (5 bases). This CDR3 has 18 amino acids. Germline-derived CDR1 and CDR2 are MRHNA and SNTAGT. V dropped 2 bases and J dropped 0 bases, with 18 bases sitting between them. The CDR3 is CASSDPDSDKDSTDTQYF. The CDR3, as DNA: TGTGCCAGCAGTGACCCGGATTCGGACAAAGATAGCACAGATACGCAGTATTTT.

The chain recombines TRBV11-2 with TRBJ2-3, with D tentatively TRBD2 (5 bases). The CDR3 totals 14 residues. Trimming left V 3 bases short and J 5 bases short, with 12 bases between. CDR1 is SGHAT and CDR2 is FQNNGV in the germline V gene. CDR3 DNA: TGTGCCAGCAGCTTGGCGGGCCTAGGAGATACGCAGTATTTT. Its translation: CASSLAGLGDTQYF. The variable domain in full, completed from reference TRBV11-2 and TRBJ2-3, reads EAGVAQSPRYKIIEKRQSVAFWCNPISGHATLYWYQQILGQGPKLLIQFQNNGVVDDSQLPKDRFSAERLKGVDSTLKIQPAKLEDSAVYLCASSLAGLGDTQYFGPGTRLTVL.

The chain has TRBV7-9 and TRBJ1-5; TRBD1 agrees at 7 bases. V lost 1 base, J lost 5 bases, and 2 bases stayed unmatched. Germline loops: CDR1 SEHNR, CDR2 FQNEAQ (reference sequence). There are 14 residues in the CDR3. The CDR3 protein is CASSLEGAHQPQHF. In nucleotides, the CDR3 is TGTGCCAGCAGCTTAGAGGGGGCCCATCAGCCCCAGCATTTT.

As regards this clone: This sample includes further DNA sequences coding for the same CDR3. This chain links TRBV5-5 with TRBJ1-2; TRBD1 is a possible D gene (6 bases). The CDR3 loop spans 13 amino acids. Trimming removed 4 bases from V and 2 bases from J, with 9 bases in between. Germline CDR1 and CDR2: SGHKS and YYEKEE (reference sequence). Here the CDR3 DNA reads TGTGCCAGCAGCCCCGACAGGAACTATGGCTACACCTTC. Translating it yields CASSPDRNYGYTF.

V and J are TRBV7-2 and TRBJ2-1; a possible D gene is TRBD2 (5 bases). Trimming left V 5 bases short and J 3 bases short, with 14 bases between. Per germline, CDR1 SGHTA and CDR2 FQGNSA. This CDR3 contains 15 residues. CDR3 coding DNA: TGTGCCAGCAGCCCTCTGGGAGCAGTCTACAATGAGCAGTTCTTC. As protein: CASSPLGAVYNEQFF.

The chain is built from TRBV20-1 and TRBJ1-4, with unresolved D. V lost 6 bases and J 10 bases, leaving 9 bases between the germline ends. CDR3 length: 10 amino acids. Germline CDR1 DFQATT, CDR2 SNEGSKA (reference sequence). The CDR3 region is CSAPLGKLFF. The CDR3 DNA is TGCAGTGCCCCCCTGGGAAAACTGTTTTTT.

This clone has a single count. V and J are TRBV10-3 and TRBJ2-1; 7 positions match TRBD2. Trimming cost V 0 bases and J 8 bases; bases outside gene matches: 7. This CDR3 has 15 amino acids. Germline-derived CDR1 and CDR2 are ENHRY and SYGVKD. The CDR3 coding sequence is TGTGCCATCAGTGAGTCGGACATCGGGGGGTATGAGCAGTTCTTC. Its translation: CAISESDIGGYEQFF.

This chain connects TRBV2 to TRBJ2-2; the match to TRBD2 covers 8 bases. This CDR3 is 14 amino acids long. Germline assignment: CDR1 SNHLY and CDR2 FYNNEI. Trimming took 4 bases from V and 5 from J; bases not matched to a gene: 3. CDR3 protein: CASSASGGTGELFF. CDR3 nucleotide sequence: TGTGCCAGCAGTGCCTCGGGGGGGACCGGGGAGCTGTTTTTT. The full variable domain, with the rest looked up from reference TRBV2 and TRBJ2-2, is EPEVTQTPSHQVTQMGQEVILRCVPISNHLYFYWYRQILGQKVEFLVSFYNNEISEKSEIFDDQFSVERPDGSNFTLKIRSTKLEDSAMYFCASSASGGTGELFFGEGSRLTVL.

The V gene is TRBV10-2, the J gene TRBJ1-2; D possibly corresponds to TRBD1 (5 bases). Trimming removed 2 bases from V and 4 bases from J, with 5 bases in between. The CDR3 is 12 residues long. The V gene's germline CDR1 is WSHSY and CDR2 SAAADI. The CDR3 region has the DNA TGCGCCAGCAGTGAGCAGGGCTATGGCTACACCTTC. Its translation: CASSEQGYGYTF.

This clone showed up just once. This sequence joins TRBV3-1 (or the pseudogene TRBV3-2) and TRBJ2-3; D possibly matches TRBD1 or TRBD2 (6 bases each). The CDR3 runs to 17 residues. V was pared by 1 base and J by 4 bases, with 18 bases between. Germline lookup yields CDR1 LGHDT and CDR2 YNNKEL (reference sequence). The CDR3 loop reads CASSQVQGGVAPDTQYF. The CDR3 coding sequence is TGTGCCAGCAGCCAAGTACAGGGAGGTGTAGCCCCAGATACGCAGTATTTT.

Here the CDR3 DNA reads TGTGCCAGCAGCTTATCGACAGGGTCAAGGGAGACCCAGTACTTC. Translating gives CASSLSTGSRETQYF. J is TRBJ2-5 and V is TRBV11-2; 7 nucleotides align to TRBD1. The V gene's germline CDR1 is SGHAT and CDR2 FQNNGV. V dropped 2 bases and J dropped 5; count of bases not matched to a gene: 8. This CDR3 is 15 amino acids long.

The gene calls are TRBV7-8 and TRBJ1-6; 8 nucleotides align to TRBD1. The CDR3 totals 18 residues. J lost 8 bases, V lost 4 bases, and 16 bases had no gene match. Germline CDR1 SGHVS, CDR2 FQNEAQ. The CDR3 region has the DNA TGTGCCAGCAGCTCTCGATCATGGGCAGGGGGCTCGGATTCACCCCTCCACTTT. Its protein product is CASSSRSWAGGSDSPLHF.

This chain links TRBV5-4 with TRBJ1-2, with D tentatively TRBD1 (5 bases). CDR1 and CDR2 (germline): SGHNT, YYREEE (reference sequence). Deletions cut 4 bases from V and 1 base from J, with 14 bases between. The CDR3 runs 15 residues. In DNA form, the CDR3 reads TGTGCCAGCAGCCCGGGGGGGAAGCATAACTATGGCTACACCTTC. Its protein is CASSPGGKHNYGYTF.

V usage is TRBV9 and J usage is TRBJ2-5, with TRBD2 matching 9 bases. J gave up 4 bases and V 0 bases, and 4 bases lay outside the gene matches. This CDR3 spans 15 amino acids. Germline lookup yields CDR1 SGDLS and CDR2 YYNGEE. CDR3 loop: CASSVGRGGRETQYF. The CDR3 DNA sequence: TGTGCCAGCAGCGTAGGGCGGGGGGGCCGAGAGACCCAGTACTTC.

The rearrangement uses TRBV10-1 and TRBJ2-1, with TRBD2 matching 12 bases. The J segment lost 3 bases and the V segment lost 8 bases, leaving 5 bases of the junction unmatched. This CDR3 is 15 amino acids long. CDR1 and CDR2 (germline): WNHNN, SYGVQD (reference sequence). The CDR3 DNA is TGCGCCAGCCGCCCGGGACTAGCGGGCTACAATGAGCAGTTCTTC. Amino acid sequence: CASRPGLAGYNEQFF.

The J gene is TRBJ1-2, the V gene TRBV25-1, with a weak D call TRBD1 (6 bases). The CDR3 spans 15 residues. In germline, CDR1 is MGHDK, CDR2 SYGVNS. With 3 bases removed from V and 4 bases from J, the gap between germline ends came to 15 bases. The CDR3 reads CASSERGGVSYGYTF. CDR3 bases: TGTGCCAGCAGTGAGCGAGGGGGGGTTAGCTATGGCTACACCTTC.

This clone was found once. This sequence joins TRBV6-5 and TRBJ1-1; D gene uncertain. The CDR3 extends over 12 amino acids. V lost 7 bases and J lost 5, with 11 bases in between. Germline values: CDR1 MNHEY, CDR2 SVGAGI. CDR3 protein: CASTNRGTEAFF. CDR3 DNA sequence: TGTGCCAGCACGAATCGGGGTACTGAAGCTTTCTTT.

This clone turned up a few times. This rearrangement joins TRBV19 to TRBJ1-1; possibly TRBD1 for D (5 bases). The CDR3 sequence is 14 residues long. V was shortened by 5 bases and J by 6 bases, with 16 bases between the two germline ends. Germline CDR1 and CDR2: LNHDA and SQIVND (reference sequence). This chain's CDR3 is CASSVRRGAAEAFF. CDR3 DNA: TGTGCCAGTAGTGTGAGACGAGGGGCGGCTGAAGCTTTCTTT.

V and J are TRBV14 and TRBJ2-1; D is ambiguous. The CDR3 runs 12 residues. Germline assignment: CDR1 SGHDN and CDR2 FVKESK. Trimming cost V 4 bases and J 9 bases, with 10 bases left between them. This CDR3 is CASSRIIGEQFF. The CDR3 coding sequence is TGTGCCAGCAGCCGTATTATCGGTGAGCAGTTCTTC.

The chain combines TRBV29-1 with TRBJ2-5; D uncertain. CDR1 is SQVTM and CDR2 is ANQGSEA in the germline V gene. The CDR3 spans 10 residues. Trimming cost V 5 bases and J 2 bases, with 3 bases left between them. The CDR3 here is CSVHQETQYF. In DNA form, the CDR3 reads TGCAGCGTTCATCAAGAGACCCAGTACTTC.

A remark on this clone: Distinct nucleotide sequences in the sample also encode this CDR3. V usage is TRBV5-6 and J usage is TRBJ1-3, with no clear D. The germline V gene encodes CDR1 SGHDT and CDR2 YYEEEE. This CDR3 spans 12 amino acids. Trimming shortened V by 2 bases and J by 1 base, and 1 base separated the two germline ends. The CDR3 region is CASSLSGNTIYF. CDR3 nucleotides: TGTGCCAGCAGCTTATCTGGAAACACCATATATTTT.

The chain uses TRBV6-2 or TRBV6-3 and TRBJ2-5, with 13 positions matching TRBD2. Germline V lookup: CDR1 MNHEY, CDR2 SVGEGT. The J segment lost 2 bases and the V segment lost 4 bases, leaving 4 bases of the junction unmatched. The CDR3 has 16 residues. CDR3 in DNA: TGTGCCAGCAGTTCGCGGACTAGCGGGGGTCAAGAGACCCAGTACTTC. Protein: CASSSRTSGGQETQYF.